Listed below are T cell receptor beta chains from one sample, sequenced in a study of T-cell memory formation after mild COVID-19. TCRdb redid the calling of the 5' RACE reads with MiXCR, one entry per CDR3 protein. The sample shows 200,000 to 250,000 distinct CDR3 sequences, approximately 15% of them seen only once. Material for sequencing was PBMCs or a T cell subset sorted from them (not recorded which). The receptors here all came from an adult woman who had mild COVID-19 (a few samples of this study predate the infection). Cell type and time point are not known. CDR3s include the opening cysteine and the closing phenylalanine or tryptophan. A D gene is named only where the DNA matches it firmly.

j_call,v_call,d_call,cdr3_length,cdr3_aa
TRBJ2-3,TRBV6-5,TRBD2,17,CASRSRTSGHSTDTQYF
TRBJ2-3,TRBV5-1,TRBD2,14,CATSTGTSGDTQYF
TRBJ2-2,TRBV5-1,TRBD1,15,CASSYTGGHTGELFF
TRBJ2-1,TRBV6-6,TRBD1,15,CASTDRGASFSSQFF
TRBJ1-1,TRBV5-4,TRBD1,13,CASPRTGVTEAFF
TRBJ1-5,TRBV4-1,.,19,CASSHQKTQGALSNQPQHF
TRBJ2-1,TRBV12-3/TRBV12-4,.,15,CASSLELSSYNEQFF
TRBJ2-2,TRBV6-1,.,14,CASRHYDRTGELFF
TRBJ2-3,TRBV12-3/TRBV12-4,.,18,CASSLGRRAARRTDTQYF
TRBJ2-3,TRBV10-3,.,14,CAISGATYTDTQYF
TRBJ2-7,TRBV11-2,.,12,CASSYEVYEQYF
TRBJ2-1,TRBV12-2,.,12,CASRSRKNEQFF
TRBJ2-3,TRBV6-5,TRBD2,16,CASSLQAGAAADTQYF
TRBJ2-5,TRBV6-6,.,14,CASRQSRDQETQYF
TRBJ1-2,TRBV4-2,.,16,CASSQVKDSPNYGYTF
TRBJ1-1,TRBV12-3/TRBV12-4,.,12,CASSLPGSEAFF
TRBJ2-1,TRBV10-3,TRBD2,13,CAISESSGNEQFF
TRBJ2-1,TRBV7-2,.,16,CASSLAPGSGNNEQFF
TRBJ2-1,TRBV12-3/TRBV12-4,.,15,CASSFKRQPGVGQFF
TRBJ1-5,TRBV6-4,.,20,CASSGTGRSLPDSSNQPQHF
TRBJ1-1,TRBV3-1,.,14,CASSHSGVRTEAFF
TRBJ2-3,TRBV18,TRBD1,17,CASSPRMEQGSTDTQYF